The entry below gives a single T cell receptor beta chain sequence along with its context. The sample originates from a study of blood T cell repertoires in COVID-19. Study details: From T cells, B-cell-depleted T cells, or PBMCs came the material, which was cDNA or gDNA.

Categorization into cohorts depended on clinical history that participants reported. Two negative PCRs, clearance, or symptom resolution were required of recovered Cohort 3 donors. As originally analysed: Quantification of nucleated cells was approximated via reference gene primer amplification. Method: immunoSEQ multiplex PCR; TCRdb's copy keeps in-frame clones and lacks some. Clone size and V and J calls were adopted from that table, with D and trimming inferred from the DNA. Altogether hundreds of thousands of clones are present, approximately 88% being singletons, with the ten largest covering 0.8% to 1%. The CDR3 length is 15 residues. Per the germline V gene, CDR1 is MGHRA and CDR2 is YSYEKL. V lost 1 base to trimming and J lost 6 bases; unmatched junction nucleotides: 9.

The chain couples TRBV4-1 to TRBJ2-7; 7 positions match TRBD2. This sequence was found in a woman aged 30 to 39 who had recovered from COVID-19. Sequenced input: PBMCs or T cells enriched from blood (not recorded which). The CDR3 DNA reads TGCGCCAGCAGCCAAGGTCAAGGCAGGGAGGGCGAGCAGTACTTC. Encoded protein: CASSQGQGREGEQYF.